Shown below are 4 T cell receptor beta chains from a single sample sequenced in a study of blood T cell repertoires in COVID-19 (dated by TCRdb to 2018 to 2020). The library was made by the immunoSEQ multiplex PCR assay. Here the immuneACCESS table is served through TCRdb, limited to in-frame sequences with V and J called. Missing clones are a known gap in these copies; in checked studies unresolved V genes cover under half, and the rest lacks a known reason. Present in this sample are approximately 220,000 clones, about four fifths of which were seen just once. Approximately 1.2% of the sample lies in the top ten. Source material: PBMCs or T cells enriched from blood (not recorded which). The receptor source for this set is a woman between 40 and 55 years old with acute COVID-19.

The chain recombines TRBV2 with TRBJ1-1; 7 nucleotides agree with TRBD1. After removal of 8 bases from V and 0 bases from J, the junction contained 12 bases not matched to a gene. CDR1 and CDR2 from the germline V gene are SNHLY and FYNNEI. CDR3 size: 16 residues. CDR3 sequence (DNA): TGTGCCAGCGAGCAATCCGTACAGGGGATGAACACTGAAGCTTTCTTT. It specifies CASEQSVQGMNTEAFF.

This clone appeared a few times. The chain recombines TRBV5-6 with TRBJ2-1, with 11 bases lining up with TRBD2. This CDR3 spans 15 amino acids. Germline V gene sequence: CDR1 SGHDT, CDR2 YYEEEE. V lost 2 bases, J lost 7 bases, and 5 bases stayed unmatched. CDR3 loop: CASSLTGLAANEQFF. In DNA form, the CDR3 reads TGTGCCAGCAGCTTAACGGGACTAGCGGCTAATGAGCAGTTCTTC.

V gene TRBV14 combines with J gene TRBJ2-7; D might be TRBD1 (9 bases). The CDR3 totals 20 residues. The germline V and J ends were trimmed by 4 bases and 4 bases, with 32 bases remaining between them. The germline gives CDR1 SGHDN, CDR2 FVKESK. The CDR3 is CASSPLTGGVGQGLIYEQYF. The CDR3 nucleotides read TGTGCCAGCAGCCCCCTTACCGGGGGGGTCGGACAGGGGCTTATATACGAGCAGTACTTC.

This clone was counted ten times or more. The chain has TRBV23-1 and TRBJ2-1, with 15 positions matching TRBD2. TRBV23-1 is known as an ORF, though its function is uncertain. J was trimmed by 14 bases and V by 9 bases; bases with no gene match: 5. There are 12 residues in the CDR3. Here the CDR3 reads CARRTSGREKFF. In DNA form, the CDR3 reads TGCGCCAGACGGACTAGCGGGAGGGAAAAGTTCTTC.